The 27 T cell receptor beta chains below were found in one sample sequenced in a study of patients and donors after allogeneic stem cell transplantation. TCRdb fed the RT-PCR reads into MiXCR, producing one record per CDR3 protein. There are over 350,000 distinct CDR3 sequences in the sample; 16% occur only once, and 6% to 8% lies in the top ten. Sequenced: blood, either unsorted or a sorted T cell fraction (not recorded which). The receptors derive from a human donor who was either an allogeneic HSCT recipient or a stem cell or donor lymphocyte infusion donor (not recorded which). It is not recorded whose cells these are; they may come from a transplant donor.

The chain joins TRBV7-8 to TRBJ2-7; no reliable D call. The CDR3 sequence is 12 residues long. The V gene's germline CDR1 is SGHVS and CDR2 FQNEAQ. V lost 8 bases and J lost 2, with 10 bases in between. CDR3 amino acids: CASGNFTYEQYF. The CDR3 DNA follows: TGTGCCAGCGGGAACTTCACCTACGAGCAGTACTTC.

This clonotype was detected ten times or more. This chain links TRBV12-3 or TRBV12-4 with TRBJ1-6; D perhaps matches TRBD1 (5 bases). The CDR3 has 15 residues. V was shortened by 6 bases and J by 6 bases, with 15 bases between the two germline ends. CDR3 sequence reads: CASRGRRGVNSPLHF. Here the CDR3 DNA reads TGTGCCAGCAGGGGAAGGCGGGGGGTTAATTCACCCCTCCACTTT.

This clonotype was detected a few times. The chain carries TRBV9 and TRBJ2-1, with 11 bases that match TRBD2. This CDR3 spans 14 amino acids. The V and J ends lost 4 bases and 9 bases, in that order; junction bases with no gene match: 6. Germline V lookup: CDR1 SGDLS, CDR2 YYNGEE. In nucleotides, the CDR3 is TGTGCCAGCAGCCCCACGGGACTAGCGGTTGAGCAGTTCTTC. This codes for CASSPTGLAVEQFF.

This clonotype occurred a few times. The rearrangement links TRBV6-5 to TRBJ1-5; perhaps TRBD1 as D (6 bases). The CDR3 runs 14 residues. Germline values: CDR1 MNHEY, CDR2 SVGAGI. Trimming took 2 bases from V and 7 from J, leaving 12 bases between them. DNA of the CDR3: TGTGCCAGCAGTTACGGAAAACAGGGACAGCCCCAGCATTTT. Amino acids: CASSYGKQGQPQHF.

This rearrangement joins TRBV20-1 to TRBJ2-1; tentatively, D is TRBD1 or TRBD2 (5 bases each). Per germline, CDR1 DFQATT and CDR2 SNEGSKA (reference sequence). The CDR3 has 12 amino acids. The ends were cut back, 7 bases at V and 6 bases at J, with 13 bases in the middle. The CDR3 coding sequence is TGCAGTGTAGACGGGACGGCCAATGAGCAGTTCTTC. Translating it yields CSVDGTANEQFF.

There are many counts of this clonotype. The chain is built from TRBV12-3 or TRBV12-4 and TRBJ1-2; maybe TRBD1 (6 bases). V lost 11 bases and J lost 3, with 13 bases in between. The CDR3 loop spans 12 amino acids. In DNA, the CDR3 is TGTGCCGCGGGGCAGGGGTACTATGGCTACACCTTC. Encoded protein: CAAGQGYYGYTF.

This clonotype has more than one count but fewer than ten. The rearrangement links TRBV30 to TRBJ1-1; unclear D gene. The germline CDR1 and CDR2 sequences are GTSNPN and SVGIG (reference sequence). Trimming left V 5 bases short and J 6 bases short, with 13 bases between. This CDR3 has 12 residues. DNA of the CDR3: TGTGCCTGGTTCGGTCGGGGATCTGAAGCTTTCTTT. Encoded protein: CAWFGRGSEAFF.

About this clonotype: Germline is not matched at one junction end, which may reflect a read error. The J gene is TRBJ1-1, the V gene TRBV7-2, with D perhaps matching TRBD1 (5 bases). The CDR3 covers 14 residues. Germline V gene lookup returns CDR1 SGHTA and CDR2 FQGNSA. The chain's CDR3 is CASSLKQGGPDAFF. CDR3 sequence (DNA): TGTGCCAGCAGCTTAAAGCAGGGAGGGCCTGACGCTTTCTTT. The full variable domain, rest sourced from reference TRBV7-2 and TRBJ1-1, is GAGVSQSPSNKVTEKGKDVELRCDPISGHTALYWYRQSLGQGLEFLIYFQGNSAPDKSGLPSDRFSAERTGGSVSTLTIQRTQQEDSAVYLCASSLKQGGPDAFFGQGTRLTVV.

The CDR3 protein is CASSPGGVGPQHF. The CDR3 DNA reads TGTGCCAGCAGCCCCGGGGGGGTTGGGCCCCAGCATTTT. V is TRBV6-1 and J is TRBJ1-5, with D maybe TRBD1 (5 bases). CDR3 length equals 13 residues. V dropped 6 bases and J dropped 9 bases, with 15 bases sitting between them. Per germline, CDR1 MNHNS and CDR2 SASEGT.

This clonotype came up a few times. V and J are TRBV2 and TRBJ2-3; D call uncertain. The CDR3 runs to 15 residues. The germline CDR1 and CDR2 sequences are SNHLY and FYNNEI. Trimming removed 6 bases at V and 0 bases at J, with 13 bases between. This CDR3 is CASRKSGASTDTQYF. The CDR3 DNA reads TGTGCCAGCAGAAAATCGGGCGCTAGCACAGATACGCAGTATTTT. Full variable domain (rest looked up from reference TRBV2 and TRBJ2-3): EPEVTQTPSHQVTQMGQEVILRCVPISNHLYFYWYRQILGQKVEFLVSFYNNEISEKSEIFDDQFSVERPDGSNFTLKIRSTKLEDSAMYFCASRKSGASTDTQYFGPGTRLTVL.

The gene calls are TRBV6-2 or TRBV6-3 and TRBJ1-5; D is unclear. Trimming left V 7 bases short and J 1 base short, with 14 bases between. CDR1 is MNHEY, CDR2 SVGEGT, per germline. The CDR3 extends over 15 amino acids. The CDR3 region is CASKKGRLSNQPQHF. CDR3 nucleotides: TGTGCCAGCAAAAAGGGTCGGTTGAGCAATCAGCCCCAGCATTTT.

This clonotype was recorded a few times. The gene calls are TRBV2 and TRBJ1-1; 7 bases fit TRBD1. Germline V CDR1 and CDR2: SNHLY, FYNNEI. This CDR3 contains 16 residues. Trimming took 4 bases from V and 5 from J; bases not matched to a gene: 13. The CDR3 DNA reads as TGTGCCAGCAGTGCATGGTATCAGGGCAGGGGGACTGAAGCTTTCTTT. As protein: CASSAWYQGRGTEAFF.

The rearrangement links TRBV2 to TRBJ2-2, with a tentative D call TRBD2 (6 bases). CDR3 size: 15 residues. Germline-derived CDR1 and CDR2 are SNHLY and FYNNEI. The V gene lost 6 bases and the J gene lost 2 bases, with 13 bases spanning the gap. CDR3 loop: CASREGRINTGELFF. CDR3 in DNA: TGTGCCAGCAGGGAGGGACGGATTAACACCGGGGAGCTGTTTTTT. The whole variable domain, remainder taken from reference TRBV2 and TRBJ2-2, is EPEVTQTPSHQVTQMGQEVILRCVPISNHLYFYWYRQILGQKVEFLVSFYNNEISEKSEIFDDQFSVERPDGSNFTLKIRSTKLEDSAMYFCASREGRINTGELFFGEGSRLTVL.

The CDR3 here is CAISESRTDGYTF. The CDR3 region has the DNA TGTGCCATCAGTGAGTCCCGGACGGATGGCTACACCTTC. V gene TRBV10-3 combines with J gene TRBJ1-2; D not resolved. The CDR3 sequence is 13 residues long. The germline gives CDR1 ENHRY, CDR2 SYGVKD. V was shortened by 0 bases and J by 6 bases, with 8 bases between the two germline ends.

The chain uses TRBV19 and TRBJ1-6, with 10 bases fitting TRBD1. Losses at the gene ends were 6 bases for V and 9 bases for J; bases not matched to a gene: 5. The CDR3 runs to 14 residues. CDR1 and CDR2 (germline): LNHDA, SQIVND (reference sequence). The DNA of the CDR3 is TGTGCCAGTAGAGCCGGGACAGGGGTTTCACCCCTCCACTTT. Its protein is CASRAGTGVSPLHF.

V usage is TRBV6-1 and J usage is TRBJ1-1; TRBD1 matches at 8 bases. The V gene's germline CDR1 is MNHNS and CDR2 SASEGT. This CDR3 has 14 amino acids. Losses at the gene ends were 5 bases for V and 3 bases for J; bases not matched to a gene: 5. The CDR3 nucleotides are TGTGCCAGCAGTATTAGGACAGGGCACACTGAAGCTTTCTTT. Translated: CASSIRTGHTEAFF.

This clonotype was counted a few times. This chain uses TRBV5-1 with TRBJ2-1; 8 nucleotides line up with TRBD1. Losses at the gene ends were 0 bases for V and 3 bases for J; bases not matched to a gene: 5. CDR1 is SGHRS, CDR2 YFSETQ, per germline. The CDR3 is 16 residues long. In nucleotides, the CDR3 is TGCGCCAGCAGCTTGGCCGGGACAGGACACTACAATGAGCAGTTCTTC. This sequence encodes CASSLAGTGHYNEQFF.

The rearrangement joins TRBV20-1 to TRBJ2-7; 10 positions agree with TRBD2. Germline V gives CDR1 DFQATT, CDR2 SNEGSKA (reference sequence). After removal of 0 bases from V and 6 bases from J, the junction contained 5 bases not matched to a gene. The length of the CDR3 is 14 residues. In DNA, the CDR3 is TGCAGTGCTAGAGATCCTAGCGGGAGTGCCGAGCAGTACTTC. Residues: CSARDPSGSAEQYF.

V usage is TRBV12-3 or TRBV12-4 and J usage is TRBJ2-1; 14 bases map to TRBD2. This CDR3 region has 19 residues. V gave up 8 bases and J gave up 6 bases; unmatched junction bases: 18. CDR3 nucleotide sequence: TGTGCCAGCGTCGAAGCCGAGGGACTAGCGGGAGATAAGGGCAATGAGCAGTTCTTC. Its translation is CASVEAEGLAGDKGNEQFF.

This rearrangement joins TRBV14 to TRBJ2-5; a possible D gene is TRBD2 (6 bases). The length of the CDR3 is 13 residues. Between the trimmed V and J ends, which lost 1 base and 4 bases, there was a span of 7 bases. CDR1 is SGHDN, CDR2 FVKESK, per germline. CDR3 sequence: CASSQVAAETQYF. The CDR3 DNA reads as TGTGCCAGCAGCCAAGTAGCGGCAGAGACCCAGTACTTC.

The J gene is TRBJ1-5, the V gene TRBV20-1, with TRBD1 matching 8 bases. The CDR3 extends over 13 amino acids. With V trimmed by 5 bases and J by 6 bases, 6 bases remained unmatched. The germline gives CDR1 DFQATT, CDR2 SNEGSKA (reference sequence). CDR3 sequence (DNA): TGCAGTGCTTTGCAGGGGGCGAGTCAGCCCCAGCATTTT. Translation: CSALQGASQPQHF.

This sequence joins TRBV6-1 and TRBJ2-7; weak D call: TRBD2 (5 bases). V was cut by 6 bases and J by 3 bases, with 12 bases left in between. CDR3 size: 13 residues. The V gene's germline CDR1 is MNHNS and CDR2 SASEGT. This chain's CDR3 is CASSSLEVYEQYF. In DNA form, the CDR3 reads TGTGCCAGCAGCTCCTTGGAGGTCTACGAGCAGTACTTC.

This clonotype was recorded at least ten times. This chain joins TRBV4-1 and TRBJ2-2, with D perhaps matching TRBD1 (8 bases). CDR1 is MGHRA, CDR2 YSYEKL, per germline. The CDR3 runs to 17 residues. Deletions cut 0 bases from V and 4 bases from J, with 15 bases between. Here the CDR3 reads CASSQDHRGGVTGELFF. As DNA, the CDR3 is TGCGCCAGCAGCCAAGATCACAGGGGGGGGGTCACCGGGGAGCTGTTTTTT.

The CDR3 is CASRYAPGPFYEQYF. The CDR3, as DNA: TGTGCCAGCAGATATGCTCCGGGACCCTTCTACGAGCAGTACTTC. The chain joins TRBV6-2 or TRBV6-3 to TRBJ2-7, with D possibly called TRBD1 or TRBD2 (5 bases each). From germline, CDR1 is MNHEY and CDR2 SVGEGT. V was pared by 6 bases and J by 3 bases, with 18 bases between. The CDR3 runs 15 residues.

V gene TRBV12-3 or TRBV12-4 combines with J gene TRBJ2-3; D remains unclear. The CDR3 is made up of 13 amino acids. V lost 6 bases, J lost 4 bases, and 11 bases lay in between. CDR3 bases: TGTGCCAGCAGCCCCCTGACCGCAGATACGCAGTATTTT. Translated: CASSPLTADTQYF.

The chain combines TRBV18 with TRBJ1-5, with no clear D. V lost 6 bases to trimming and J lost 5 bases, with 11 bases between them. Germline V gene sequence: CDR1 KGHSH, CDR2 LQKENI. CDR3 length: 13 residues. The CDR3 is CASSGGPDQPQHF. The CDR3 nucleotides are TGTGCCAGCTCCGGCGGACCCGATCAGCCCCAGCATTTT.

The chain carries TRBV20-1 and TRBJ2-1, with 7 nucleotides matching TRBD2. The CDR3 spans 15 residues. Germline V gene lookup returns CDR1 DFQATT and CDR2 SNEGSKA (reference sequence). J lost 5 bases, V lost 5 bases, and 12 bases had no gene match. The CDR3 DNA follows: TGCAGTGCTCCGACGTTGGGAGGGGAAAACAATGAGCAGTTCTTC. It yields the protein CSAPTLGGENNEQFF.